This T cell receptor beta chain was sequenced for a study of human T cells and chemical hapten exposure. About the research overall: Small pooled library volume differences mainly caused per-sample TCR yield variation.

This clonotype was picked up a small number of times. CDR3 length: 12 amino acids. Germline V gives CDR1 DFQATT, CDR2 SNEGSKA (reference sequence). V lost 4 bases, J lost 5 bases, and 12 bases lay in between. Time point given: pre-sensitization, week 0. Treatment: therapeutic diphenylcyclopropenone sensitization with weekly scalp DPC. Donors, patients with alopecia ranging from 18 to 70 years old and judged suitable for DPC, provided samples. Separate cDNA molecules received unique molecular identifiers, which the library attached to them. The authors' processing: Across samples, TCR counts had a median of about 88,000 and ranged from roughly 23,224 to 750,000. TCRdb reprocessed the RACE reads via MiXCR and lists one record per CDR3 protein. It is TCRdb's table, rather than the study itself, that gives the V and J calls and clone size. Of 200,000 to 300,000 distinct CDR3 sequences in the sample, about 8.6% were seen once.

V usage is TRBV20-1 and J usage is TRBJ2-7; no firm D call. The sequence was collected from a woman aged 40 to 50 with alopecia areata. Some clones in this sample may be carry-over from other donors' samples. Sequencing used whole blood, obtained in connection with sensitization to the hapten diphenylcyclopropenone (DPC). CDR3 loop: CSATNRDHEQYF. CDR3 sequence (DNA): TGCAGTGCTACCAACCGTGACCACGAGCAGTACTTC.